This TCR beta chain was identified during a study of cytomegalovirus exposure and HLA in healthy donors (TCRdb year 2017). Broadly, across the study: An earlier analysis of several hundred of the donors reported more than 250 Gb of sequence data and more than 90 million unique TCR beta sequences from 150 million to 200 million T cells. An early release covering some 640 HLA-typed donors comprised approximately 300 gigabases of sequencing data and tens of millions of unique TCR sequences. Among the roughly 400 genotyped donors, about 83% belonged to the genetic ancestry cluster associated with self-reported Caucasian donors. The study aimed to test whether signatures of past pathogen exposure could be identified by cataloging public T cell receptors. The study used immunosequencing to profile the T cell repertoires of under 700 subjects and linked those repertoires to cytomegalovirus serostatus. Along with the roughly 700-subject first cohort, a separate validation cohort of over a hundred different subjects was used. High-throughput TCR immunosequencing, statistical association of individual TCRs with disease status, and machine learning were combined to predict cytomegalovirus infection status. A later analysis re-analyzed previously published TCR beta repertoires from about 730 donors and added high-resolution HLA genotyping to study TCR occurrence patterns. Rather than using new phenotypic data, the later analysis identified candidate immune exposures from TCR beta sequences and from how often those sequences occurred across donors. An earlier analysis of several hundred of the donors applied high-throughput TCR beta sequencing to assess whether each TCR beta V gene segment acted as functional or pseudogenic. Alongside the repertoire data, information on donor age, sex, ethnicity and CMV serostatus was compiled. A later genetic analysis took genome-wide SNP genotypes for about three fifths of the roughly 670 donors and used that subset as a discovery cohort. All discovery cohort repertoires had been generated on a single sequencing platform. HLA typing covered class I and class II loci at four-digit resolution. The number of donors typed differed by locus, with about 629-640 for A, B, C, DRB1 and DQB1, roughly 550 for DQA1, approximately 580 for DPA1, and around 460 for DPB1. Roughly five DR-DQ haplotypes were handled as single units for association and clustering, since linkage in the cohort was strong. Among several hundred genotyped donors of the cohort, an average of around 250,000 unique TCR beta nucleotide sequences was sequenced per donor, of which roughly 17% were non-productive. Overall results and qualifications from the work: The classifier was reported to diagnose cytomegalovirus status with high specificity and sensitivity in both the original cohort and the validation cohort. Correlated functional status among segregating V segments might reflect linkage disequilibrium, but an unknown experimental factor could not be ruled out. Some IMGT-functional V segments, including TRBV6-2 and TRBV6-3, could not be distinguished by the 87-base-pair reads and were therefore excluded. This cohort had only TCR beta chains sequenced, and the lack of alpha or paired-chain data limited which features could be detected. Because counts were too low, about 17 rarely observed V segments, including chromosome 9 orphons, were excluded from the earlier analysis of some 540 of the donors. A later analysis found that HLA-associated TCR beta chains were more clonally expanded and had lower generation probabilities than equally common non-associated chains. Broadly in line with IMGT annotations, most TCR beta V segments showed up in productive rearrangements about 87% or about 30% of the time in an earlier analysis of some 590 of the donors. When HLA alleles, especially DR and DQ, strongly co-occurred, attributing TCR associations to individual alleles was difficult. V-gene and J-gene trimming of TCR beta chains was associated with a missense DCLRE1C variant in a later genetic analysis, and the association was replicated in an independent cohort. Three of the identified cytomegalovirus-associated TCR beta chains were confirmed in vitro to be specific for cytomegalovirus antigens. Several of the top co-occurrence clusters appeared to be linked to parvovirus B19, influenza, CMV and Epstein-Barr virus, according to a later analysis. Specific HLA alleles were associated with 15,000 to 20,000 TCR beta sequences at a false discovery rate of 0.05 in a later analysis. The authors suggested that the approach could potentially be generalized to other disease states and immunological phenotypes. Roughly uniform sequencing depth across donors was assumed in presence/absence analyses, although this assumption may not hold. According to a later analysis, TCR association rates differed among HLA loci, with DRB1 alleles showing the most associated TCRs and HLA-C alleles showing the fewest. While some public TCRs were present in many individuals, most TCR sequences turned up only very rarely across donors. The study listed 150 to 200 TCR beta chains as associated with cytomegalovirus. For the cohort, immune exposure information was limited to CMV serostatus. The sequencing pipeline was judged likely to have produced a cluster of highly shared sequence variants as a technical artifact. Because some donors lacked HLA typing at each locus, the association tests relied only on the typed subset. In a later genetic analysis, fewer N-insertions in productive TCRs were reported among donors in an Asian-associated ancestry cluster than the roughly 700-donor mean. A later analysis found that most CMV-associated TCR beta chains appeared HLA-restricted, with HLA associations seemingly driven largely by CMV exposure. A further reported finding was that TCR beta sequences accurately predicted the HLA-A and HLA-B alleles for most subjects in the first cohort.

A note on this clone: This receptor's antigen is unknown. No base quality information exists; no much larger clone differs at one position.

V loses 8 bases of germline sequence and J loses 3 bases, and the interval between the two ends is 23 bases. Measured from the cysteine to the phenylalanine, the CDR3 is 16 residues long. Just CDR3 DNA is preserved here, 48 bases in frame from base 1. Reading the germline V gene gives CDR1 MGHRA and CDR2 YSYEKL. Library method: the immunoSEQ multiplex PCR assay. A mixture of 60 forward primers for TCR Vbeta segments and 13 reverse primers for TCR Jbeta segments was used in the multiplex PCR. Amplification of the CDR3 region of rearranged TCR beta genes was performed with a multiplex PCR assay on genomic DNA. The amplified TCR beta libraries were sequenced on the Illumina HiSeq System as 87-base-pair reads. The paper's processing steps were these. A later analysis counted about 82 million unique TCR beta chains across the 700 or so repertoires, and some 11 million of these chains were shared by at least two donors. Raw reads were error-corrected and collapsed into unique sequences with a nearest-neighbor algorithm that merged closely related sequences to remove PCR and sequencing errors. To assign V, D and J gene segments, CDR3 sequences were aligned to IMGT reference sequences. For a sequence to be retained, a match of at least six nucleotides to both a V gene segment and a J gene segment was required. A rearrangement was called productive if the CDR3 had no stop codons and remained in frame with V and J, and every other rearrangement was called non-productive. Following IMGT convention, CDR3 was defined as the stretch from the second conserved V-encoded cysteine to the conserved J-encoded phenylalanine. The earlier analysis of about 610 of the donors excluded sequences that lacked an unambiguous match to a single V gene segment. In an earlier analysis of some 590 of the donors, a V segment was called functional when productive rearrangements were above 56.7%, and segregating when the standard deviation between donors exceeded 5%. A statistical classification framework was built for diagnosing cytomegalovirus status from the catalog of TCR beta chain sequences. A later analysis assigned V and J genes by comparing TCR nucleotide sequences with IMGT/GENE-DB human TR gene sequences. Using the TCRdist pipeline, a later analysis assigned CDR3 sequences along with most-parsimonious VDJ recombination scenarios. In a later analysis, each TCR beta chain was defined by its CDR3 amino acid sequence together with its V-gene family, and reads without a unique V-gene family were excluded. In a later analysis, fewer than 650 highly shared, low-generation-probability nucleotide sequences were removed to address suspected cross-contamination and a sequencing artifact. For each public chain, a later analysis derived a clonal expansion index from normalized ranks of inferred template counts within each repertoire. In a later analysis, generation probabilities were computed using a VDJ recombination model fitted to out-of-frame rearrangements, and the results were checked against IGoR. A later analysis scored TCR-TCR, TCR-HLA and TCR-CMV co-occurrence with hypergeometric tests, applying a repertoire-size bias correction to TCR pairs. In a later analysis, false discovery rates were estimated by permuting HLA or CMV assignments 20 times. In a later analysis, co-occurring TCRs were grouped using DBSCAN, and TCRdist sequence similarity was added for clustering within HLA-allele-positive subsets. Co-occurrence clustering excluded repertoires with fewer than 30,000 or more than 120,000 public chains, plus five with anomalous nucleotide sharing. TCRdb stores this immuneACCESS table with in-frame sequences only. Part of the clones is absent; in the studies checked, under half of the shortfall reflects unresolved V genes, and no reason is known for the rest. V and J calls and clone size come straight from that table; D and trimming were deduced from the DNA. Present in this sample are some 220,000 clones, about 89% of which were seen just once. The biggest ten clones account for 0.95% to 1.1% of the sample.

The cohort comprised fewer than 700 healthy bone marrow donors. Cohort members were all nominally healthy when sampled, although unrecorded immune exposures were likely present. The donor was CMV seronegative and belonged to the group of over 350 seronegative cohort members. A peripheral blood sample was provided by each donor, and peripheral blood mononuclear cells were used for TCR beta sequencing. Genomic DNA extraction from the blood cell samples was performed with the Qiagen DNeasy Blood Extraction Kit. Sequencing was carried out using PBMCs. The origin of this receptor is a woman younger than 35 in good health and CMV-seronegative. The V and J genes are TRBV4-1 and TRBJ2-7; TRBD1 is a weak D gene call, 5 bases matching. The CDR3 region: CASPSPSTERVYEQYF. At the DNA level, the sequence is TGCGCCAGCCCATCCCCCTCGACAGAACGCGTCTACGAGCAGTACTTC.